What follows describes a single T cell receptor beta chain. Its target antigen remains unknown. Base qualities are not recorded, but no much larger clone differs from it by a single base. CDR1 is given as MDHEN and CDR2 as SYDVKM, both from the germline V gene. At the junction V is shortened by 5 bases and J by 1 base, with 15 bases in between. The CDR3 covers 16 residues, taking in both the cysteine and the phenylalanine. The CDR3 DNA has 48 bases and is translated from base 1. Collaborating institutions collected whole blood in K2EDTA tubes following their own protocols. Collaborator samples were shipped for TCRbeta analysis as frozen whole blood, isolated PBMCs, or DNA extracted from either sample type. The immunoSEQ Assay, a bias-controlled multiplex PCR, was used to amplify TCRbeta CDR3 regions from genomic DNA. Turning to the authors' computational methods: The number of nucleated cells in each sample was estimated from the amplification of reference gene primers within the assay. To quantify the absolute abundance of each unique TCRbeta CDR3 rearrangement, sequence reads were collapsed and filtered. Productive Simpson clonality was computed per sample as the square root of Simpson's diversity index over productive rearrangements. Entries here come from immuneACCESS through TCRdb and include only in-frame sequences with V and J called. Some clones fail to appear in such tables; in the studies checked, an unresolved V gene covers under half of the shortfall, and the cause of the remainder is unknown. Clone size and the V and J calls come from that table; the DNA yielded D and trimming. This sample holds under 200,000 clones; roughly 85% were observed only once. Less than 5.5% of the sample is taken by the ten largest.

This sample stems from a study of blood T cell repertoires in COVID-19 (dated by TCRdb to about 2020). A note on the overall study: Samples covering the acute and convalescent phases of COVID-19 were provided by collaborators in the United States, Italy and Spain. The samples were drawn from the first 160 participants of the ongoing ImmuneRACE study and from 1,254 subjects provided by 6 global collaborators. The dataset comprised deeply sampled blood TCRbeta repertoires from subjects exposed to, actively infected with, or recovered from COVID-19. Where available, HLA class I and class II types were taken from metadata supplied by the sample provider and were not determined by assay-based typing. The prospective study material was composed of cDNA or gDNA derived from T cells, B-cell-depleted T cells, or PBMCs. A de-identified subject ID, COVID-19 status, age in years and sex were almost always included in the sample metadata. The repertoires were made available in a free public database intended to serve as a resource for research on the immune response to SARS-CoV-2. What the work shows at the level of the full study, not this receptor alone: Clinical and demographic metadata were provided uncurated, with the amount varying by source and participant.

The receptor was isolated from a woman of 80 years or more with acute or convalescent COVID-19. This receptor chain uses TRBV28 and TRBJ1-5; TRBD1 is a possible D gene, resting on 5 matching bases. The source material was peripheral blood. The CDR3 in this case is CASSPYLTVSNQPQHF. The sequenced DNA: TGTGCCAGCAGTCCCTACTTGACAGTCAGCAATCAGCCCCAGCATTTT. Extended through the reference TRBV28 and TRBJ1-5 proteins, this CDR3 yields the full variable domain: DVKVTQSSRYLVKRTGEKVFLECVQDMDHENMFWYRQDPGLGLRLIYFSYDVKMKEKGDIPEGYSVSREKKERFSLILESASTNQTSMYLCASSPYLTVSNQPQHFGDGTRLSIL.